The clone carrying this TCR beta chain has more than one count but fewer than ten. Its antigen is currently unknown. The sample originates from a study of blood T cells in healthy people across ages. Study outcomes and limitations: Researchers deemed the diversity estimates from one million T cells underestimates.

Together with a sample-barcoded 5' primer, a J-beta primer mix was included in a second PCR lasting about 6 to 11 cycles. From each sample, at least 3 million paired-end reads containing CDR3 were obtained. TCRdb re-analysed the 5' RACE reads in MiXCR, keeping a single row per CDR3 protein. The data contain approximately 810,000 distinct CDR3 sequences, 36% of them singletons. The germline V gene encodes CDR1 DFQATT and CDR2 SNEGSKA (reference sequence). V lost 3 bases and J lost 2, with 13 bases in between. The CDR3 runs 14 residues. Sequenced: blood. The gene calls are TRBV20-1 and TRBJ1-1; tentative D call: TRBD1 (6 bases). This receptor was taken from a man younger than 35 in good health. The CDR3 loop is CSASPRTDNTEAFF. CDR3 in DNA: TGCAGTGCTAGCCCTCGGACAGACAACACTGAAGCTTTCTTT.